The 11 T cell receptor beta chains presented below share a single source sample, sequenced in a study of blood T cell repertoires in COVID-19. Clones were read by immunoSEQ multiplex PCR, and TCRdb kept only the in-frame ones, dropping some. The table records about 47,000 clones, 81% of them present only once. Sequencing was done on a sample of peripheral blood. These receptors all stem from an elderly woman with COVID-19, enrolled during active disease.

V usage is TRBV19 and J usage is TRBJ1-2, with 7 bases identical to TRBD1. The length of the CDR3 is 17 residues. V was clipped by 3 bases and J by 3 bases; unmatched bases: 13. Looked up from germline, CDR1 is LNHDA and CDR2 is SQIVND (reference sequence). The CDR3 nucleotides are TGTGCCAGTAGTATGATAGGGCGGGGACAGTCCGACTATGGCTACACCTTC. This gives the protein CASSMIGRGQSDYGYTF. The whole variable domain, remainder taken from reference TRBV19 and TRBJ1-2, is DGGITQSPKYLFRKEGQNVTLSCEQNLNHDAMYWYRQDPGQGLRLIYYSQIVNDFQKGDIAEGYSVSREKKESFPLTVTSAQKNPTAFYLCASSMIGRGQSDYGYTFGSGTRLTVV.

CDR3 amino acids: CASSQEAAGNSPLHF. The DNA of the CDR3 is TGCGCCAGCAGCCAAGAAGCCGCCGGGAATTCACCCCTCCACTTT. This chain connects TRBV4-1 to TRBJ1-6; the D is unclear. CDR1 is MGHRA, CDR2 YSYEKL, per germline. The V and J ends lost 0 bases and 7 bases respectively, with 10 bases between them. The CDR3 spans 15 residues.

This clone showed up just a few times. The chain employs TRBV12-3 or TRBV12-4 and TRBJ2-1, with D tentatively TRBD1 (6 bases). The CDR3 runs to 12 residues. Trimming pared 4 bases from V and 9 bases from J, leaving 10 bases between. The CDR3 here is CASSSDSREQFF. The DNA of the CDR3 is TGTGCCAGCAGTTCGGACAGTCGTGAGCAGTTCTTC.

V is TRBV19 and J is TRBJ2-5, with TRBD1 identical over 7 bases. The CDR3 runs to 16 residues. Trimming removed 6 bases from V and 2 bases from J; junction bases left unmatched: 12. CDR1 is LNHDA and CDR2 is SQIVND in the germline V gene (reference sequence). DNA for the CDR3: TGTGCCAGTAGCGAAGGGCTCAGGGGGTTTCAAGAGACCCAGTACTTC. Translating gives CASSEGLRGFQETQYF.

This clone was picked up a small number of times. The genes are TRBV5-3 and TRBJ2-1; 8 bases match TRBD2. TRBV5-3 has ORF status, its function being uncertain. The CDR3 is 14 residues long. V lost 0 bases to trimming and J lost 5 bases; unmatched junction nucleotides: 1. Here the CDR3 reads CARSLASGHNEQFF. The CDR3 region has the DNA TGTGCCAGAAGCTTGGCTAGCGGGCACAATGAGCAGTTCTTC.

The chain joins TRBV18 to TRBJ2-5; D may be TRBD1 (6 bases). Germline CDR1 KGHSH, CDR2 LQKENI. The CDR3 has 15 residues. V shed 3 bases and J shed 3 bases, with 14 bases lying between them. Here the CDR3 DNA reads TGTGCCAGCTCACCCCCGGGACAAACAAAAGAGACCCAGTACTTC. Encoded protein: CASSPPGQTKETQYF.

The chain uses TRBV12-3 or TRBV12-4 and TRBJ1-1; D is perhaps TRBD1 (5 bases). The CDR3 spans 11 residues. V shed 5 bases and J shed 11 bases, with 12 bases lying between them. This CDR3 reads CASSLGTRAFF. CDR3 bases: TGTGCCAGCAGTCTCGGGACTCGCGCTTTCTTT.

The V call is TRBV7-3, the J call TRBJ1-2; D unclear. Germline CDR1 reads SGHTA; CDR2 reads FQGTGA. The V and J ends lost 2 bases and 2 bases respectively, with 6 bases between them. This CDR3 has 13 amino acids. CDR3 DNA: TGTGCCAGCAGCTTAGGCCCAAACTATGGCTACACCTTC. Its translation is CASSLGPNYGYTF.

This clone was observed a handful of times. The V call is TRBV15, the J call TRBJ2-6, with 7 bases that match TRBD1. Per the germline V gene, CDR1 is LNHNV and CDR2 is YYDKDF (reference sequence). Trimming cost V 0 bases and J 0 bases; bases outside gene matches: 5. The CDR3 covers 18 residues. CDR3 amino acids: CATSREGQYSSGANVLTF. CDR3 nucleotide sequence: TGTGCCACCAGCAGAGAGGGACAGTATAGCTCTGGGGCCAACGTCCTGACTTTC.

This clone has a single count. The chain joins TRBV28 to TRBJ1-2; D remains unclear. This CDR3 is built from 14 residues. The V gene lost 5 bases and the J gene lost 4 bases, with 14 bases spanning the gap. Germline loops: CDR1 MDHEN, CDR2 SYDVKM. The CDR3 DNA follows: TGTGCCAGCAGTCCGAACAGTATTATCTATGGCTACACCTTC. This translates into CASSPNSIIYGYTF.

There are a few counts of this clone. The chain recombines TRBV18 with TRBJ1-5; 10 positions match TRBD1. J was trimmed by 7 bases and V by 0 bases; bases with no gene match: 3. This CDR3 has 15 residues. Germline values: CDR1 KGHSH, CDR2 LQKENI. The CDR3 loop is CASSPPGTGVQPQHF. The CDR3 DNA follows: TGTGCCAGCTCACCACCCGGGACAGGGGTACAGCCCCAGCATTTT.